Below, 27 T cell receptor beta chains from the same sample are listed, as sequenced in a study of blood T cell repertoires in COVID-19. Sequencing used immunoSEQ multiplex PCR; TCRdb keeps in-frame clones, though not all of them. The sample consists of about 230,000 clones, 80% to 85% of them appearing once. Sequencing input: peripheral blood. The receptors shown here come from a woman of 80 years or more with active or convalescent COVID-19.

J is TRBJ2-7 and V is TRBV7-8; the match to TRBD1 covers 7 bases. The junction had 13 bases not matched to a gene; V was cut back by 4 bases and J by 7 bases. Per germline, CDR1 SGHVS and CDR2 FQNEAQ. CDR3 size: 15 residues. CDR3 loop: CASSYRTGQPGEQYF. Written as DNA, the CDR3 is TGTGCCAGCAGCTACAGGACAGGACAACCAGGGGAGCAGTACTTC.

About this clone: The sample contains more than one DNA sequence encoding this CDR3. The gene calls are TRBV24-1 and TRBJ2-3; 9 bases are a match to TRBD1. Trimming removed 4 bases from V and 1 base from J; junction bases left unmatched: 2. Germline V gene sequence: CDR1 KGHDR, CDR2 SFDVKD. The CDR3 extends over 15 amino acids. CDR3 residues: CATSDRTGGTDTQYF. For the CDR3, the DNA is TGTGCCACCAGTGACCGGACAGGGGGCACAGATACGCAGTATTTT.

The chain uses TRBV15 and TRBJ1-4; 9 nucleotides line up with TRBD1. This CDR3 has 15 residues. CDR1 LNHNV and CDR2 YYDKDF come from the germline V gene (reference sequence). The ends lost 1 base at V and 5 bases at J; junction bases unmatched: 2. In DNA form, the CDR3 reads TGTGCCACCAGCAGAGGGGACAGGGAAAATGAAAAACTGTTTTTT. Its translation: CATSRGDRENEKLFF.

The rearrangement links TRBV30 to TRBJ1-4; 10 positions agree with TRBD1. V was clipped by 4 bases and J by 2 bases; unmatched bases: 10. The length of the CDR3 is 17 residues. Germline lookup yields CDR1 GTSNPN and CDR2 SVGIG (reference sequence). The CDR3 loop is CAWTSPRQGATNEKLFF. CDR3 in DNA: TGTGCCTGGACCTCACCCCGACAGGGGGCCACTAATGAAAAACTGTTTTTT.

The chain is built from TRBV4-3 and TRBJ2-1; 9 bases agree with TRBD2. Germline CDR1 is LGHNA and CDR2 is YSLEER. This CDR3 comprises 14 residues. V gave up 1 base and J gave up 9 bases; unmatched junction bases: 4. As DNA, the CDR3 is TGCGCCAGCAGCCAAGCTGGAGCGGGAGGTGAGCAGTTCTTC. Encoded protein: CASSQAGAGGEQFF.

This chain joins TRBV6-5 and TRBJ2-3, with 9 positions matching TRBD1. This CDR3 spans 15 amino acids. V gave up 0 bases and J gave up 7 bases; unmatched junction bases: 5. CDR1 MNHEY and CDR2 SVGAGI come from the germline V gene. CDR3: CASSYSTTGGYTQYF. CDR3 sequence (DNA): TGTGCCAGCAGTTACTCGACGACAGGGGGGTATACGCAGTATTTT.

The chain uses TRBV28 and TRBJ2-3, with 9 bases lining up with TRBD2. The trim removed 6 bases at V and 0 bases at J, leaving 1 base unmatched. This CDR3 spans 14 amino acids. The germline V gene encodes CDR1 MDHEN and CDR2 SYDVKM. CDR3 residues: CASSLAGSTDTQYF. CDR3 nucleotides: TGTGCCAGCAGCCTAGCGGGGAGCACAGATACGCAGTATTTT. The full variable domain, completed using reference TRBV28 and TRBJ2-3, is DVKVTQSSRYLVKRTGEKVFLECVQDMDHENMFWYRQDPGLGLRLIYFSYDVKMKEKGDIPEGYSVSREKKERFSLILESASTNQTSMYLCASSLAGSTDTQYFGPGTRLTVL.

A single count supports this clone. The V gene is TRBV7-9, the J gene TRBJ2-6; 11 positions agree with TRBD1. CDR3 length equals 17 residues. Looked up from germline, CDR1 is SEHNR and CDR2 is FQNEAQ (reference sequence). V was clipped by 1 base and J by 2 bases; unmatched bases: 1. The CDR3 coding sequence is TGTGCCAGCAGCTTAGGGACAGGGGGCGCTGGGGCCAACGTCCTGACTTTC. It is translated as CASSLGTGGAGANVLTF.

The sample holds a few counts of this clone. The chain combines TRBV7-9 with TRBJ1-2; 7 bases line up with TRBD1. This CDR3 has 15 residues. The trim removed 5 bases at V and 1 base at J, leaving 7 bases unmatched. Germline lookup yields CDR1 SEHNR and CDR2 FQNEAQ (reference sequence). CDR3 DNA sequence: TGTGCCAGCAGCCCGGACAGGACTATTAACTATGGCTACACCTTC. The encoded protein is CASSPDRTINYGYTF.

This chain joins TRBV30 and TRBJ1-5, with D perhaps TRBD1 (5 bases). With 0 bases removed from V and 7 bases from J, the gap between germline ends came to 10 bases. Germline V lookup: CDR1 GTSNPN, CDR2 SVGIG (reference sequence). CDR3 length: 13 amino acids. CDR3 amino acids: CAWSVLGGQPQHF. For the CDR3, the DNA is TGTGCCTGGAGTGTACTCGGGGGACAGCCCCAGCATTTT.

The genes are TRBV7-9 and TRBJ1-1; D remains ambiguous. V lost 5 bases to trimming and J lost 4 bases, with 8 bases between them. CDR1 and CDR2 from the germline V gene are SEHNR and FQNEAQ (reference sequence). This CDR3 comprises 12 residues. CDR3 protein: CASSASSTEAFF. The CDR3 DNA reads TGTGCCAGCAGCGCGAGTTCCACTGAAGCTTTCTTT.

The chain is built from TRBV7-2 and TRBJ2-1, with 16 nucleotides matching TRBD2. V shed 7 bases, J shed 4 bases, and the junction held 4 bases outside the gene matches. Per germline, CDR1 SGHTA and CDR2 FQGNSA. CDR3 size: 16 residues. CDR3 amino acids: CASTPGLAGGYNEQFF. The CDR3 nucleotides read TGTGCCAGCACCCCGGGACTAGCGGGGGGGTACAATGAGCAGTTCTTC.

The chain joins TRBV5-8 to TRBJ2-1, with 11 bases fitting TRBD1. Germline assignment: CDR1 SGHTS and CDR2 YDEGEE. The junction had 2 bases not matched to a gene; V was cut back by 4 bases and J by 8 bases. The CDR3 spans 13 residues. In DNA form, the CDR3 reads TGTGCCAGCAGCCGGGACAGGGGGTATGAGCAGTTCTTC. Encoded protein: CASSRDRGYEQFF.

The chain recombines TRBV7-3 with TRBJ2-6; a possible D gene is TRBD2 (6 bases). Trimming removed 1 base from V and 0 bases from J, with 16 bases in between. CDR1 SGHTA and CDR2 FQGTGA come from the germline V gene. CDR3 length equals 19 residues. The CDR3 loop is CASSLSTPGVTSGANVLTF. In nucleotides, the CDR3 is TGTGCCAGCAGCTTAAGTACTCCGGGGGTAACCTCTGGGGCCAACGTCCTGACTTTC.

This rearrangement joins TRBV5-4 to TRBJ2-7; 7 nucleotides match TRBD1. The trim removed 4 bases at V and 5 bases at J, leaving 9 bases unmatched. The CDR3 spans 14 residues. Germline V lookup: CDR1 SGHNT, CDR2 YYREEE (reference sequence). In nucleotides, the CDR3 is TGTGCCAGCAGCCTACGACAGGGTGTCCACGAGCAGTACTTC. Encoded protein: CASSLRQGVHEQYF.

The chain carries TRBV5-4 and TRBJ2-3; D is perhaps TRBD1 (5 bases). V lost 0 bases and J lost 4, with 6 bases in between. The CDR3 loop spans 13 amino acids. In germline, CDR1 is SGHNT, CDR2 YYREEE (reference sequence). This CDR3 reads CASSLVRADTQYF. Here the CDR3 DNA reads TGTGCCAGCAGCTTGGTCAGGGCAGATACGCAGTATTTT.

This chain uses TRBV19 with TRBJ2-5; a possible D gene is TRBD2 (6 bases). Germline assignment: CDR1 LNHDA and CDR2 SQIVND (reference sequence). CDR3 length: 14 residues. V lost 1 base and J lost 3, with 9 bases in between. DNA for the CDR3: TGTGCCAGTAGTATAGGTGGCGGGAAAGAGACCCAGTACTTC. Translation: CASSIGGGKETQYF.

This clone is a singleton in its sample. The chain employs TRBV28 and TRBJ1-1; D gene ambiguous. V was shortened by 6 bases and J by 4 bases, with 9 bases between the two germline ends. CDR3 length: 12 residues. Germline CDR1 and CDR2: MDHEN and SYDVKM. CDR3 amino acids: CASSLRSTEAFF. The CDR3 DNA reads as TGTGCCAGCAGCTTAAGGAGCACTGAAGCTTTCTTT.

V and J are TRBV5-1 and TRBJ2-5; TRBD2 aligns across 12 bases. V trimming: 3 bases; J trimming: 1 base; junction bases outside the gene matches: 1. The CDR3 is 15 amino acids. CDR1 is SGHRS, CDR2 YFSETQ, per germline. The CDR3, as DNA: TGCGCCAGCAGCTCACTAGCGGGGGGCCAAGAGACCCAGTACTTC. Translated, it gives CASSSLAGGQETQYF.

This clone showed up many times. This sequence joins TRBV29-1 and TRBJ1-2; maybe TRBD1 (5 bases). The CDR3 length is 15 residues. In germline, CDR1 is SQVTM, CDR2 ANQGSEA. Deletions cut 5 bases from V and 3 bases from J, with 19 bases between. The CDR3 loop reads CSVSEATRVHYGYTF. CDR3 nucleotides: TGCAGCGTTTCCGAGGCAACCAGGGTTCACTATGGCTACACCTTC.

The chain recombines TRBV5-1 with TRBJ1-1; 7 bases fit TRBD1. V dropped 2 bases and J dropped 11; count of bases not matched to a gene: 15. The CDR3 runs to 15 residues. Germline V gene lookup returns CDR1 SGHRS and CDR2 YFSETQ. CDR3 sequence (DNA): TGCGCCAGCAGCTTAGGCCCACGGGACAGCTCTTCTGCTTTCTTT. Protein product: CASSLGPRDSSSAFF.

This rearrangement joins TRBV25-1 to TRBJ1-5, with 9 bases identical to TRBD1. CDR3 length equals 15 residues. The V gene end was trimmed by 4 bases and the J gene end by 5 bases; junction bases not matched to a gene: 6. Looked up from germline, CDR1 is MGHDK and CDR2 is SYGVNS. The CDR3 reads CASSGLGQGDQPQHF. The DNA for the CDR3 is TGTGCCAGCAGTGGGCTGGGACAGGGAGATCAGCCCCAGCATTTT.

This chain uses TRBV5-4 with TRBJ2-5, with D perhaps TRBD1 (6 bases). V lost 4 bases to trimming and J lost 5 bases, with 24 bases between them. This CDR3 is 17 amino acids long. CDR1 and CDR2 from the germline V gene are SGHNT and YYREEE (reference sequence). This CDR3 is CASSGDTGPGSPETQYF. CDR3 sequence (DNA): TGTGCCAGCAGCGGAGATACAGGGCCAGGATCTCCCGAGACCCAGTACTTC.

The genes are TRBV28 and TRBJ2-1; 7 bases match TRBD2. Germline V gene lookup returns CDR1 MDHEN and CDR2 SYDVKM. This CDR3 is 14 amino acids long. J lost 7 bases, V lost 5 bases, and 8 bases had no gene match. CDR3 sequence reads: CASSRSLAVNEQFF. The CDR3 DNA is TGTGCCAGCAGTCGGTCCCTAGCGGTAAATGAGCAGTTCTTC.

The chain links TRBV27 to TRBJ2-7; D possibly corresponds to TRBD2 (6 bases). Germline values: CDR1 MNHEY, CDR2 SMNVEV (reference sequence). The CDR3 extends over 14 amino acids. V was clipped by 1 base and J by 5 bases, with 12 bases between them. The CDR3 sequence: CASSLWTNGHEQYF. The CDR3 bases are TGTGCCAGCAGTTTATGGACTAACGGCCACGAGCAGTACTTC.

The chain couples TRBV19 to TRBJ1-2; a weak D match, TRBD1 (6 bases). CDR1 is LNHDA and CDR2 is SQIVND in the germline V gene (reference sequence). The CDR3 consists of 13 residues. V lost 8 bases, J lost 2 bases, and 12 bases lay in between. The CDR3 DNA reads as TGTGCCAGTTCGGTCCAGGGGAACTATGGCTACACCTTC. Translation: CASSVQGNYGYTF.

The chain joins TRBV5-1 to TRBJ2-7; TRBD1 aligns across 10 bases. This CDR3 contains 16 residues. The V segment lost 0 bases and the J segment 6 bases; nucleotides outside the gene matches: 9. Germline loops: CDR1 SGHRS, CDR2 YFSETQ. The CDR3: CASSLGMGQGPLEQYF. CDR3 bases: TGCGCCAGCAGCTTGGGTATGGGACAGGGGCCCCTCGAGCAGTACTTC.